These 4 T cell receptor beta chains came from one sample sequenced in a study of T cell repertoires in cytomegalovirus infection. TCRdb reprocessed the reads via MiXCR and lists one record per CDR3 protein. The profile shows fewer than 1,000,000 distinct CDR3 sequences, more than 25% of them singletons. These receptors lack a known antigen. The sequences come from cultured CD8+ T cells from PBMCs, collected from culture after CMV antigen stimulation. The receptors were gathered from a human donor in good health (CMV status not recorded). Some clones in this sample may be carry-over from other donors' samples.

The chain uses TRBV7-9 and TRBJ2-7; TRBD1 matches 9 bases. The CDR3 runs 15 residues. CDR1 and CDR2 from the germline V gene are SEHNR and FQNEAQ (reference sequence). V dropped 5 bases and J dropped 2; count of bases not matched to a gene: 7. The CDR3 DNA sequence: TGTGCCAGCAGCCTTCCGGGACAGGGCACCTACGAGCAGTACGTC. It is translated as CASSLPGQGTYEQYV.

This clonotype was detected only a few times. The chain has TRBV11-2 and TRBJ2-3; D is possibly TRBD1 (6 bases). Germline V gene lookup returns CDR1 SGHAT and CDR2 FQNNGV. The CDR3 contains 16 residues. With 4 bases removed from V and 1 base from J, the gap between germline ends came to 15 bases. Here the CDR3 reads CASSSRPRGGTDTQYF. The CDR3 DNA reads TGTGCCAGCAGCTCCAGACCCAGGGGAGGCACAGATACGCAGTATTTT.

CDR3 sequence reads: CASNDREDGLKQYV. In nucleotides, the CDR3 is TGTGCCAGCAACGACAGAGAGGACGGCTTGAAGCAGTACGTC. This sequence joins TRBV5-6 and TRBJ2-7; tentatively, D is TRBD1 (5 bases). The CDR3 covers 14 residues. Germline V gives CDR1 SGHDT, CDR2 YYEEEE. Trimming shortened V by 6 bases and J by 8 bases, and 21 bases separated the two germline ends.

This clonotype was counted ten times or more. The chain carries TRBV27 and TRBJ2-2; perhaps TRBD2 as D (6 bases). The CDR3 extends over 14 amino acids. The germline V gene has CDR1 MNHEY and CDR2 SMNVEV (reference sequence). V was trimmed by 3 bases and J by 4 bases, leaving 9 bases between them. The CDR3 region has the DNA TGTGCCAGCAGTTTCTACGGGGGCACCGGGGAGCTGTTTTTT. Translating it yields CASSFYGGTGELFF.